Each of the 22 T cell receptor beta chains below was sequenced from the same sample in a study of spatial heterogeneity in lung cancer. As to time point: blood at routine non-recurrence follow-up after resection. One entry per CDR3 protein results from TCRdb running MiXCR on the 5' RACE reads. The sample lists about 10,000 distinct CDR3 sequences, 20% to 25% seen once, with 3% to 4.5% in the top ten. The specimen was PBMCs, collected at follow-up. The source of these receptors is a female donor with early-stage non-small cell lung cancer.

The J gene is TRBJ1-6, the V gene TRBV5-1; TRBD1 is a possible D gene (6 bases). Germline CDR1 and CDR2: SGHRS and YFSETQ. V was clipped by 4 bases and J by 7 bases, with 12 bases between them. CDR3 length equals 14 residues. The chain's CDR3 is CASSPLGQNSPLHF. The CDR3 DNA reads TGCGCCAGCAGCCCCCTCGGACAGAATTCACCCCTCCACTTT.

This clonotype was seen a handful of times. The chain links TRBV5-1 to TRBJ2-2, with TRBD1 as a possible D gene (6 bases). Germline-derived CDR1 and CDR2 are SGHRS and YFSETQ. V lost 2 bases and J 8 bases, leaving 10 bases between the germline ends. The CDR3 loop spans 13 amino acids. CDR3: CASSLTDRGELFF. The CDR3 DNA reads TGCGCCAGCAGCTTAACCGACAGGGGGGAGCTGTTTTTT.

The V and J genes are TRBV5-1 and TRBJ2-5; TRBD2 matches 11 bases. Germline V lookup: CDR1 SGHRS, CDR2 YFSETQ. The CDR3 length is 15 residues. Germline trimming cut 4 bases from V and 6 bases from J; bases unmatched to any gene: 8. In nucleotides, the CDR3 is TGCGCCAGCAGCCAGGGACTAGCGGAGCTACAGACCCAGTACTTC. Protein: CASSQGLAELQTQYF.

This clonotype has more than one count but fewer than ten. The rearrangement joins TRBV12-3 or TRBV12-4 to TRBJ1-4; 8 bases fit TRBD1. With 4 bases clipped from V and 8 bases from J, the junction kept 6 bases outside the gene matches. The CDR3 has 14 amino acids. Here the CDR3 DNA reads TGTGCCAGCAGTTCGACAGGGGAAGGGGAAAAACTGTTTTTT. This codes for CASSSTGEGEKLFF.

Judged by abundance, this clonotype is medium-sized. The gene calls are TRBV20-1 and TRBJ1-5; 7 nucleotides line up with TRBD1. V shed 3 bases, J shed 3 bases, and the junction held 5 bases outside the gene matches. Looked up from germline, CDR1 is DFQATT and CDR2 is SNEGSKA (reference sequence). The CDR3 spans 14 residues. DNA for the CDR3: TGCAGTGCTAGGGAACAGGGGTACAATCAGCCCCAGCATTTT. Protein product: CSAREQGYNQPQHF.

The rearrangement joins TRBV20-1 to TRBJ1-4; possible D gene TRBD1, 5 bases. Per germline, CDR1 DFQATT and CDR2 SNEGSKA (reference sequence). The CDR3 is made up of 15 amino acids. V shed 2 bases and J shed 7 bases, with 17 bases lying between them. The CDR3 loop is CSARPRAGTGEKLFF. CDR3 nucleotide sequence: TGCAGTGCTAGACCCCGGGCGGGGACTGGTGAAAAACTGTTTTTT.

The chain carries TRBV5-4 and TRBJ2-3, with 10 bases lining up with TRBD1. Germline trimming cut 4 bases from V and 3 bases from J; bases unmatched to any gene: 11. The V gene's germline CDR1 is SGHNT and CDR2 YYREEE (reference sequence). This CDR3 contains 17 residues. CDR3 sequence: CASSAVTGGTYTDTQYF. CDR3 in DNA: TGTGCCAGCAGCGCCGTGACAGGGGGCACTTATACAGATACGCAGTATTTT.

The table lists this clonotype with a few counts. This chain joins TRBV7-9 and TRBJ2-4, with TRBD1 matching 9 bases. The CDR3 spans 12 residues. The V gene's germline CDR1 is SEHNR and CDR2 FQNEAQ (reference sequence). V lost 5 bases to trimming and J lost 10 bases; unmatched junction nucleotides: 3. The CDR3 DNA is TGTGCCAGCAGCGGGACAGGGCAAATTCAGTACTTC. This translates into CASSGTGQIQYF.

This clonotype came up a few times. The chain combines TRBV29-1 with TRBJ2-3; 10 nucleotides line up with TRBD2. The CDR3 runs 15 residues. Trimming at V came to 6 bases and at J to 2 bases, leaving 8 bases not matched to a gene. The germline CDR1 and CDR2 sequences are SQVTM and ANQGSEA. The DNA of the CDR3 is TGCAGCGTGCTGGGTGGGACTAGCGACACAGATACGCAGTATTTT. This gives the protein CSVLGGTSDTDTQYF.

The sample holds a few counts of this clonotype. The CDR3 loop is CAISELAVTNTGELFF. CDR3 in DNA: TGTGCCATCAGCGAACTAGCGGTCACGAACACCGGGGAGCTGTTTTTT. The rearrangement links TRBV10-3 to TRBJ2-2; 8 bases map to TRBD2. V trimming: 6 bases; J trimming: 0 bases; junction bases outside the gene matches: 6. Per germline, CDR1 ENHRY and CDR2 SYGVKD. The length of the CDR3 is 16 residues.

This clonotype was seen a few times. V and J are TRBV19 and TRBJ2-7; 9 bases agree with TRBD1. The V gene's germline CDR1 is LNHDA and CDR2 SQIVND (reference sequence). Germline trimming cut 1 base from V and 3 bases from J; bases unmatched to any gene: 4. The CDR3 has 15 residues. The CDR3 DNA sequence: TGTGCCAGTAGTATAGCCCCGGGACAGGGCTACGAGCAGTACTTC. Translated: CASSIAPGQGYEQYF.

The sample holds a few counts of this clonotype. The chain has TRBV29-1 and TRBJ2-1; either TRBD1 or TRBD2 may supply D (5 bases each). This CDR3 is built from 13 residues. V gave up 1 base and J gave up 10 bases, with 14 bases separating them. CDR1 SQVTM and CDR2 ANQGSEA come from the germline V gene. Here the CDR3 reads CSVEGPGRGEQFF. The CDR3 DNA reads TGCAGCGTTGAAGGGCCAGGGAGAGGGGAGCAGTTCTTC.

The chain is built from TRBV28 and TRBJ1-2; D uncertain. Germline values: CDR1 MDHEN, CDR2 SYDVKM. This CDR3 region has 15 residues. With 4 bases removed from V and 5 bases from J, the gap between germline ends came to 17 bases. Here the CDR3 DNA reads TGTGCCAGCAGTTCCCCTCGGAGGGCGTGGTATGGCTACACCTTC. Translation: CASSSPRRAWYGYTF.

The gene calls are TRBV5-1 and TRBJ1-2; D is uncertain. Germline V gene sequence: CDR1 SGHRS, CDR2 YFSETQ. The ends were cut back, 0 bases at V and 0 bases at J, with 6 bases in the middle. The CDR3 loop spans 14 amino acids. As DNA, the CDR3 is TGCGCCAGCAGCTTGGGTGAACCTAACTATGGCTACACCTTC. Translation: CASSLGEPNYGYTF.

The chain carries TRBV18 and TRBJ1-6; D possibly corresponds to TRBD1 (6 bases). Germline CDR1 and CDR2: KGHSH and LQKENI. V lost 0 bases, J lost 5 bases, and 11 bases lay in between. The CDR3 loop spans 16 amino acids. The CDR3 loop reads CASSPPSGADNSPLHF. The CDR3 nucleotides are TGTGCCAGCTCACCACCGTCAGGGGCTGATAATTCACCCCTCCACTTT.

The chain uses TRBV7-2 and TRBJ2-7; 7 bases agree with TRBD2. Germline V gene lookup returns CDR1 SGHTA and CDR2 FQGNSA. Trimming took 3 bases from V and 4 from J; bases not matched to a gene: 6. The CDR3 has 14 amino acids. This CDR3 is CASSLGGAGYEQYF. The CDR3 DNA reads TGTGCCAGCAGCTTGGGAGGGGCGGGATACGAGCAGTACTTC.

This clonotype was counted a few times. The rearrangement uses TRBV28 and TRBJ2-5, with D maybe TRBD2 (6 bases). Trimming took 5 bases from V and 10 from J, leaving 14 bases between them. This CDR3 is 12 amino acids long. The germline CDR1 and CDR2 sequences are MDHEN and SYDVKM. The CDR3 DNA reads as TGTGCCAGCAGTACTGGAGGGAGAAACCAGTACTTC. Its translation is CASSTGGRNQYF.

The rearrangement joins TRBV20-1 to TRBJ2-5, with TRBD2 as a possible D gene (6 bases). Germline V gene sequence: CDR1 DFQATT, CDR2 SNEGSKA (reference sequence). This CDR3 is built from 15 residues. The V end was cut by 5 bases, the J end by 5 bases, with 21 bases between. This chain's CDR3 is CSAPRSGAGVETQYF. The CDR3 DNA is TGCAGTGCTCCCCGGTCGGGAGCAGGCGTTGAGACCCAGTACTTC.

This clonotype was observed a few times. V gene TRBV11-2 combines with J gene TRBJ1-5, with D possibly matching TRBD1 (6 bases). Trimming cost V 5 bases and J 4 bases, with 18 bases left between them. The CDR3 runs to 16 residues. The germline V gene encodes CDR1 SGHAT and CDR2 FQNNGV. The CDR3 protein is CASSPQGGRGNQPQHF. In nucleotides, the CDR3 is TGTGCCAGCAGCCCCCAAGGCGGCAGGGGAAATCAGCCCCAGCATTTT.

This clonotype qualifies as medium-sized. The chain joins TRBV7-2 to TRBJ2-7; TRBD1 matches 9 bases. Trimming took 4 bases from V and 4 from J; bases not matched to a gene: 5. Looked up from germline, CDR1 is SGHTA and CDR2 is FQGNSA. This CDR3 has 14 amino acids. DNA of the CDR3: TGTGCCAGCAGCTACGGACAGGGGACATACGAGCAGTACTTC. Translation gives CASSYGQGTYEQYF.

This clonotype came up a few times. The gene calls are TRBV4-2 and TRBJ2-7, with 12 positions matching TRBD2. The V gene end was trimmed by 1 base and the J gene end by 2 bases; junction bases not matched to a gene: 3. The CDR3 consists of 16 residues. CDR1 and CDR2 from the germline V gene are LGHNA and YNFKEQ. CDR3 nucleotide sequence: TGTGCCAGCAGCCAAGGCCGGACTAGCGGGGCCTACGAGCAGTACTTC. Its protein product is CASSQGRTSGAYEQYF.

A few counts support this clonotype. The V call is TRBV18, the J call TRBJ2-1; D unclear. Germline CDR1 is KGHSH and CDR2 is LQKENI. CDR3 length: 14 amino acids. Between the trimmed V and J ends, which lost 2 bases and 1 base, there was a span of 6 bases. The CDR3 coding sequence is TGTGCCAGCTCACCAGGCGGTTCCTACAATGAGCAGTTCTTC. This codes for CASSPGGSYNEQFF.